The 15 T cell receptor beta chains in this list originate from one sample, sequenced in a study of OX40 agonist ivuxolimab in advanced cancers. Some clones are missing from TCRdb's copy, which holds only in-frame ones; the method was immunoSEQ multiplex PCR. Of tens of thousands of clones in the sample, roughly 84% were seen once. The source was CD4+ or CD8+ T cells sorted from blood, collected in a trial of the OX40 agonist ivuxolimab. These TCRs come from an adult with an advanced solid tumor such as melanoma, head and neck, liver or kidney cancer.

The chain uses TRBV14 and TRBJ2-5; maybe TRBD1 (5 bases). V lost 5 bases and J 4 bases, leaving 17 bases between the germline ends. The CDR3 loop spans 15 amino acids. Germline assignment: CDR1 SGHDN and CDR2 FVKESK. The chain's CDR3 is CASSGFREIGETQYF. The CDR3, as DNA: TGTGCCAGCAGCGGCTTCAGGGAAATAGGAGAGACCCAGTACTTC.

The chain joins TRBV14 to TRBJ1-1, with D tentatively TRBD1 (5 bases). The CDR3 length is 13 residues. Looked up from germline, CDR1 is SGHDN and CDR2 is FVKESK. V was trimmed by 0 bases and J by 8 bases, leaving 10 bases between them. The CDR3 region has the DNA TGTGCCAGCAGCCAAGACACAGGAAAAGAAGCTTTCTTT. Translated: CASSQDTGKEAFF.

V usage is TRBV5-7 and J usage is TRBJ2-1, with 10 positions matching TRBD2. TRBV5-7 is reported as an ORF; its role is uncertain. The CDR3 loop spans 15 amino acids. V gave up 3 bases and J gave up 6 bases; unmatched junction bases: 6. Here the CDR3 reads CASSSSGGAANEQFF. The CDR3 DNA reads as TGTGCCAGCAGCTCAAGCGGGGGGGCCGCCAATGAGCAGTTCTTC.

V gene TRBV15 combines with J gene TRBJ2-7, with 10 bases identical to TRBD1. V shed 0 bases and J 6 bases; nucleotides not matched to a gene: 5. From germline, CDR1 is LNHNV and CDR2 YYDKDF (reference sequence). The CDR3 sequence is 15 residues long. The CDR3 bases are TGTGCCACCAGCAGAGATCTTGGGACAGGGGTCGAGCAGTACTTC. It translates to CATSRDLGTGVEQYF.

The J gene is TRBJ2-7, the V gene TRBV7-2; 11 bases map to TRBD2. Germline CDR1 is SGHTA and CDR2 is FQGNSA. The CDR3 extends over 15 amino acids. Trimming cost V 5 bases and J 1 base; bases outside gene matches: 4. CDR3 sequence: CASSLSGGGSYEQYF. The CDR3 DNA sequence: TGTGCCAGCAGCCTTAGCGGGGGGGGTTCCTACGAGCAGTACTTC.

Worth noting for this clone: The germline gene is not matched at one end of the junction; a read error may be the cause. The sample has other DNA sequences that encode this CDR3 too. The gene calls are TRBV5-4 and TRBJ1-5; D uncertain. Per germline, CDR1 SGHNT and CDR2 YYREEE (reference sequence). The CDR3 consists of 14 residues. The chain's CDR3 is CASSLMGSSQPQHF. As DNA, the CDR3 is TGTGCCAGCAGCCTGATGGGGAGCAGTCAGCCCCAGCATTTT.

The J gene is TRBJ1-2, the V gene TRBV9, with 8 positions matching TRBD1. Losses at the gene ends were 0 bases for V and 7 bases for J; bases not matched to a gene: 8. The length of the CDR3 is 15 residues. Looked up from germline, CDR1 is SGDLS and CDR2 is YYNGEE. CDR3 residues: CASSVEEQGVFGYTF. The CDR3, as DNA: TGTGCCAGCAGCGTAGAGGAACAGGGGGTATTTGGCTACACCTTC.

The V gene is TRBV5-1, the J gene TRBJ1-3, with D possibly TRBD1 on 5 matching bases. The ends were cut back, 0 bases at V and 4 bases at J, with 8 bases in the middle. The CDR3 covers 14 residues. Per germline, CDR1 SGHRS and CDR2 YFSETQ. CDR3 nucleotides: TGCGCCAGCAGCTTGGGGGACTCGGGAAACACCATATATTTT. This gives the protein CASSLGDSGNTIYF.

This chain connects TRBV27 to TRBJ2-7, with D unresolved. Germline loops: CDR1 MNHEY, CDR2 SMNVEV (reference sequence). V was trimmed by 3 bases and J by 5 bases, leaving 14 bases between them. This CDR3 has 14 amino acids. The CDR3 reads CASSFAMRHHEQYF. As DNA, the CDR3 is TGTGCCAGCAGTTTTGCGATGAGGCACCACGAGCAGTACTTC.

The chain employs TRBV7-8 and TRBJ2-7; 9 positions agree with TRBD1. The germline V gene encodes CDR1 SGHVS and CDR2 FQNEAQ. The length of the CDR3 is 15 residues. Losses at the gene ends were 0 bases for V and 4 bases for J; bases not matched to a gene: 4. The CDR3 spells CASSLAGTGWYEQYF. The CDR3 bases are TGTGCCAGCAGCTTAGCAGGGACAGGGTGGTACGAGCAGTACTTC.

The CDR3 is CATRQGRATEAFF. As DNA, the CDR3 is TGTGCCACCCGACAGGGTCGGGCCACTGAAGCTTTCTTT. The chain recombines TRBV6-1 with TRBJ1-1, with 7 positions matching TRBD1. The junction had 9 bases not matched to a gene; V was cut back by 10 bases and J by 4 bases. The CDR3 covers 13 residues. Germline lookup yields CDR1 MNHNS and CDR2 SASEGT.

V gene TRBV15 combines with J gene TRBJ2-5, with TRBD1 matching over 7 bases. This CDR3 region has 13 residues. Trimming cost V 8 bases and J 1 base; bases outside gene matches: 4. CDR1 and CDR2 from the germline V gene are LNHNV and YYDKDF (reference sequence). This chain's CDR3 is CATRTGGQETQYF. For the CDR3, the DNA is TGTGCCACCCGGACAGGTGGCCAAGAGACCCAGTACTTC.

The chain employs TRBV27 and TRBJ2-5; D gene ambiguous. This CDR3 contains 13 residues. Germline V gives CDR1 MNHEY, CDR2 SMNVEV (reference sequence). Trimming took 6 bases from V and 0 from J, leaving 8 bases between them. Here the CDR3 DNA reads TGTGCCAGCAGCGATCTCAACCAAGAGACCCAGTACTTC. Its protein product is CASSDLNQETQYF.

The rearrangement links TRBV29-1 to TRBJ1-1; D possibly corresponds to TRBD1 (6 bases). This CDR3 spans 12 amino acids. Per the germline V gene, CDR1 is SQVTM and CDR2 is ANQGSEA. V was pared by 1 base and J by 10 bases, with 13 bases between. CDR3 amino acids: CSVEVQQGGAFF. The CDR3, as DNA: TGCAGCGTTGAAGTACAACAGGGAGGAGCTTTCTTT.

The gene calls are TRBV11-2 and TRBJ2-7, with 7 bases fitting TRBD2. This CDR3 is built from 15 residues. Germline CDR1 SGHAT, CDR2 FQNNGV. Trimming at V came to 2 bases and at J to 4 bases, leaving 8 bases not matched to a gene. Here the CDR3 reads CASSLIEGGPYEQYF. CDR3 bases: TGTGCCAGCAGCTTAATTGAGGGAGGGCCGTACGAGCAGTACTTC.